This entry lists 26 T cell receptor beta chains sequenced from one sample in a study of read filtering for tumor transcriptome and immune sequencing. From 300 to 400 ng of RNA, a library with molecular barcoded alpha/delta and beta/gamma adaptors was made. TCRdb analysed the reads with MiXCR anew, one entry per CDR3 protein. The repertoire has roughly 82,000 distinct CDR3 sequences, more than 9% of them found once; the top ten carry about 15%. The sequenced sample was a population of CD138-negative cells sorted from bone marrow. The source is a donor over 35 with multiple myeloma.

This clonotype was seen at least ten times. The chain recombines TRBV29-1 with TRBJ2-3, with D perhaps matching TRBD2 (5 bases). Trimming took off 0 bases at V and 0 bases at J, with 10 bases between the two ends. CDR1 and CDR2 (germline): SQVTM, ANQGSEA. This CDR3 is 15 amino acids long. The CDR3 DNA follows: TGCAGCGTTGAAGAGTTCGGGATTAGCACAGATACGCAGTATTTT. Amino acids: CSVEEFGISTDTQYF.

This chain joins TRBV20-1 and TRBJ1-3, with TRBD1 matching over 7 bases. Per germline, CDR1 DFQATT and CDR2 SNEGSKA (reference sequence). V trimming: 0 bases; J trimming: 0 bases; junction bases outside the gene matches: 5. The CDR3 runs 16 residues. DNA of the CDR3: TGCAGTGCTAGAGATTCGGGACAGAGCTCTGGAAACACCATATATTTT. This sequence encodes CSARDSGQSSGNTIYF.

This clonotype appeared many times. The V and J genes are TRBV5-1 and TRBJ2-5, with a weak D call TRBD1 (6 bases). The CDR3 totals 15 residues. Germline CDR1 and CDR2: SGHRS and YFSETQ. The ends were cut back, 3 bases at V and 5 bases at J, with 17 bases in the middle. The CDR3 loop is CASSSTSTGKETQYF. The CDR3 DNA follows: TGCGCCAGCAGCTCGACGTCCACAGGGAAGGAGACCCAGTACTTC.

In its sample, this clonotype was seen many times. The chain links TRBV5-6 to TRBJ2-1; D is unresolved. Between the trimmed V and J ends, which lost 0 bases and 7 bases, there was a span of 14 bases. The CDR3 extends over 15 amino acids. Germline V CDR1 and CDR2: SGHDT, YYEEEE. Here the CDR3 DNA reads TGTGCCAGCAGCTTGGGACCGATACCCATGAATGAGCAGTTCTTC. The encoded protein is CASSLGPIPMNEQFF. The full variable domain, in which reference TRBV5-6 and TRBJ2-1 provide the parts outside the CDR3, is DAGVTQSPTHLIKTRGQQVTLRCSPKSGHDTVSWYQQALGQGPQFIFQYYEEEERQRGNFPDRFSGHQFPNYSSELNVNALLLGDSALYLCASSLGPIPMNEQFFGPGTRLTVL.

There are many counts of this clonotype. The chain couples TRBV5-1 to TRBJ2-6; possible D gene TRBD2, 6 bases. Trimming took off 4 bases at V and 3 bases at J, with 14 bases between the two ends. Germline values: CDR1 SGHRS, CDR2 YFSETQ. CDR3 size: 16 residues. The CDR3 reads CASSEVAGLGANVLTF. The CDR3 coding sequence is TGCGCCAGCAGCGAGGTGGCGGGACTTGGGGCCAACGTCCTGACTTTC.

In this sample, this clonotype turned up many times. The rearrangement links TRBV28 to TRBJ1-5; 11 bases agree with TRBD1. CDR3 length equals 16 residues. The junction had 9 bases not matched to a gene; V was cut back by 5 bases and J by 6 bases. From germline, CDR1 is MDHEN and CDR2 SYDVKM. The CDR3 nucleotides are TGTGCCAGCAGTATCCGGACAGGGGGCCCCAGTCAGCCCCAGCATTTT. It is translated as CASSIRTGGPSQPQHF. The full variable domain, completed using reference TRBV28 and TRBJ1-5, is DVKVTQSSRYLVKRTGEKVFLECVQDMDHENMFWYRQDPGLGLRLIYFSYDVKMKEKGDIPEGYSVSREKKERFSLILESASTNQTSMYLCASSIRTGGPSQPQHFGDGTRLSIL.

This clonotype was detected only once. The V gene is TRBV29-1, the J gene TRBJ2-7; 9 bases are shared with TRBD1. CDR1 and CDR2 from the germline V gene are SQVTM and ANQGSEA. The ends lost 6 bases at V and 6 bases at J; junction bases unmatched: 9. The CDR3 is made up of 13 amino acids. Written as DNA, the CDR3 is TGCAGCGTCTCCGGGACAGGGAGTCGCGAGCAGTACTTC. This translates into CSVSGTGSREQYF.

In its sample, this clonotype was seen many times. CDR3 in amino acids: CSVGQGDEKLFF. DNA of the CDR3: TGCAGCGTAGGACAGGGGGATGAAAAACTGTTTTTT. The chain recombines TRBV29-1 with TRBJ1-4; 10 bases align to TRBD1. J gave up 6 bases and V 6 bases, and 1 base lay outside the gene matches. The V gene's germline CDR1 is SQVTM and CDR2 ANQGSEA. This CDR3 spans 12 amino acids.

Ten or more counts support this clonotype. The V call is TRBV6-2 or TRBV6-3, the J call TRBJ2-1; TRBD2 aligns across 11 bases. CDR3 length: 16 residues. V gave up 5 bases and J gave up 9 bases; unmatched junction bases: 12. Germline-derived CDR1 and CDR2 are MNHEY and SVGEGT. CDR3 residues: CASSPLPGLAAPEQFF. The CDR3 DNA sequence: TGTGCCAGCAGTCCCCTCCCGGGACTAGCGGCCCCTGAGCAGTTCTTC.

This clonotype was counted only a few times. V is TRBV19 and J is TRBJ2-2, with D uncertain. Germline values: CDR1 LNHDA, CDR2 SQIVND (reference sequence). The CDR3 totals 13 residues. The V end was cut by 7 bases, the J end by 6 bases, with 12 bases between. The CDR3, as DNA: TGTGCCAGTACCTTTAATAGGGCCGGGGAGCTGTTTTTT. This translates into CASTFNRAGELFF.

J is TRBJ2-6 and V is TRBV6-5; 7 bases agree with TRBD2. Germline V lookup: CDR1 MNHEY, CDR2 SVGAGI. The V segment lost 5 bases and the J segment 3 bases; nucleotides outside the gene matches: 4. CDR3 length equals 15 residues. CDR3 nucleotide sequence: TGTGCCAGCAGTGTGGGGGGGTATGGGGCCAACGTCCTGACTTTC. This gives the protein CASSVGGYGANVLTF.

The J gene is TRBJ2-6, the V gene TRBV7-2; D uncertain. The CDR3 spans 16 residues. Germline V gene data show CDR1 as SGHTA and CDR2 as FQGNSA. The V and J ends lost 2 bases and 2 bases respectively, with 10 bases between them. The chain's CDR3 is CASSLILWAGANVLTF. The CDR3 nucleotides are TGTGCCAGCAGCTTAATTTTGTGGGCTGGGGCCAACGTCCTGACTTTC.

This clonotype came up a few times. The chain joins TRBV7-9 to TRBJ1-1; maybe TRBD1 (6 bases). This CDR3 has 14 residues. V lost 4 bases and J lost 3, with 12 bases in between. CDR1 and CDR2 from the germline V gene are SEHNR and FQNEAQ (reference sequence). This CDR3 is CASSSPDSYTEAFF. The CDR3 nucleotides are TGTGCCAGCAGCTCCCCGGACAGCTACACTGAAGCTTTCTTT.

The table lists this clonotype with a few counts. One base away lies a much larger clone, so this may be a sequencing read error. The chain recombines TRBV30 with TRBJ2-7; D remains ambiguous. This CDR3 contains 12 residues. The germline V gene encodes CDR1 GTSNPN and CDR2 SVGIG (reference sequence). The CDR3 is CAWSVGTYEQCF. The CDR3, as DNA: TGTGCCTGGAGTGTTGGAACCTACGAGCAGTGCTTC.

Ten or more counts support this clonotype. This chain links TRBV20-1 with TRBJ2-1, with TRBD2 identical over 7 bases. The CDR3 runs 14 residues. CDR1 is DFQATT, CDR2 SNEGSKA, per germline (reference sequence). After removal of 3 bases from V and 5 bases from J, the junction contained 7 bases not matched to a gene. CDR3 DNA sequence: TGCAGTGCTAGGGAGGGAGGGCCCAACAATGAGCAGTTCTTC. Encoded protein: CSAREGGPNNEQFF.

In its sample, this clonotype was seen many times. V usage is TRBV2 and J usage is TRBJ2-3, with D uncertain. The CDR3 has 12 amino acids. V gave up 2 bases and J gave up 8 bases, with 8 bases separating them. Germline values: CDR1 SNHLY, CDR2 FYNNEI. In DNA, the CDR3 is TGTGCCAGCAGTGAATGGTGGCCTACGCAGTATTTT. As protein: CASSEWWPTQYF.

Ten or more counts support this clonotype. In DNA form, the CDR3 reads TGTGCCAGCAGAACTAGCAGAAGCTCCTACAATGAGCAGTTCTTC. It is translated as CASRTSRSSYNEQFF. The chain uses TRBV11-2 and TRBJ2-1; D is perhaps TRBD2 (6 bases). Looked up from germline, CDR1 is SGHAT and CDR2 is FQNNGV. CDR3 length: 15 amino acids. With 6 bases removed from V and 0 bases from J, the gap between germline ends came to 12 bases.

With regard to this clonotype: A single base separates this from a much larger clone, so it may be a read error. The gene calls are TRBV2 and TRBJ1-2; no firm D call. The CDR3 length is 12 residues. Germline assignment: CDR1 SNHLY and CDR2 FYNNEI. Trimming cost V 6 bases and J 4 bases, with 9 bases left between them. CDR3 residues: CASRHGSYGYTF. In DNA form, the CDR3 reads TGTGCCAGCAGACACGGGTCCTATGGCTACACCTTC. The complete variable domain, with remaining parts taken from reference TRBV2 and TRBJ1-2, reads EPEVTQTPSHQVTQMGQEVILRCVPISNHLYFYWYRQILGQKVEFLVSFYNNEISEKSEIFDDQFSVERPDGSNFTLKIRSTKLEDSAMYFCASRHGSYGYTFGSGTRLTVV.

This clonotype was seen at least ten times. This chain uses TRBV5-1 with TRBJ1-1; tentative D call: TRBD1 (6 bases). The CDR3 has 13 residues. Per germline, CDR1 SGHRS and CDR2 YFSETQ. V was pared by 4 bases and J by 1 base, with 8 bases between. CDR3: CASSQGQNTEAFF. In nucleotides, the CDR3 is TGCGCCAGCAGCCAGGGACAGAACACTGAAGCTTTCTTT.

This clonotype has ten or more counts. The chain links TRBV29-1 to TRBJ2-1, with TRBD1 matching over 9 bases. This CDR3 has 15 amino acids. Germline V lookup: CDR1 SQVTM, CDR2 ANQGSEA. Trimming removed 2 bases from V and 5 bases from J; junction bases left unmatched: 7. This CDR3 is CSVEYRGLRDNEQFF. The DNA for the CDR3 is TGCAGCGTTGAATACAGGGGGCTACGGGACAATGAGCAGTTCTTC.

Concerning this clonotype: Just one base apart from a much larger clone, this may be a read error. No conserved phenylalanine or tryptophan ends this CDR3, so it is likely a read error. The V call is TRBV5-1, the J call TRBJ2-2; unclear D gene. The CDR3 has 14 residues. Germline V gives CDR1 SGHRS, CDR2 YFSETQ. The CDR3 nucleotides are TGCGCGAGCCGAGGTGGGTCGAACACCGGGGAGCTGTTTCTT. This translates into CASRGGSNTGELFL.

This clonotype was counted a few times. The chain employs TRBV12-3 or TRBV12-4 and TRBJ2-5, with 9 positions matching TRBD1. The V gene end was trimmed by 5 bases and the J gene end by 5 bases; junction bases not matched to a gene: 6. The CDR3 has 14 residues. CDR3 in DNA: TGTGCCAGCAGTAGGGACAGGGTAGGGGAGACCCAGTACTTC. This gives the protein CASSRDRVGETQYF.

A word on this clonotype: This likely reflects a read error, since a far larger clone is one base away. V and J are TRBV7-8 and TRBJ2-2; D gene uncertain. V dropped 5 bases and J dropped 11 bases, with 9 bases sitting between them. This CDR3 has 11 residues. Germline V gives CDR1 SGHVS, CDR2 FQNEAQ. As DNA, the CDR3 is TGTGCCAGCAGCACCCTCGCAGAGCTGTTTTTT. Protein: CASSTLAELFF.

This clonotype has at least ten counts. This chain links TRBV20-1 with TRBJ2-3; 7 nucleotides agree with TRBD2. With 3 bases clipped from V and 0 bases from J, the junction kept 12 bases outside the gene matches. CDR1 is DFQATT, CDR2 SNEGSKA, per germline (reference sequence). There are 17 residues in the CDR3. The CDR3 loop reads CSASSGGGSGSTDTQYF. In DNA form, the CDR3 reads TGCAGTGCTAGTAGTGGGGGAGGGAGCGGGAGCACAGATACGCAGTATTTT.

A note on this clonotype: A much larger clone sits a single nucleotide away, making a read error possible. This chain connects TRBV29-1 to TRBJ2-3; D is possibly TRBD1 (5 bases). CDR3 length: 12 amino acids. Germline V gene sequence: CDR1 SQVTM, CDR2 ANQGSEA. The CDR3 DNA reads TGCTGCATGATGACAGGCACAGATACGCAGTATTTT. Its translation is CCMMTGTDTQYF.

There are many counts of this clonotype. The chain couples TRBV4-1 to TRBJ2-1; D gene uncertain. Germline V CDR1 and CDR2: MGHRA, YSYEKL. V was shortened by 2 bases and J by 6 bases, with 11 bases between the two germline ends. CDR3 size: 14 residues. CDR3 loop: CASSQFTAFNEQFF. The CDR3 DNA reads as TGCGCCAGCAGCCAATTCACCGCCTTCAATGAGCAGTTCTTC.